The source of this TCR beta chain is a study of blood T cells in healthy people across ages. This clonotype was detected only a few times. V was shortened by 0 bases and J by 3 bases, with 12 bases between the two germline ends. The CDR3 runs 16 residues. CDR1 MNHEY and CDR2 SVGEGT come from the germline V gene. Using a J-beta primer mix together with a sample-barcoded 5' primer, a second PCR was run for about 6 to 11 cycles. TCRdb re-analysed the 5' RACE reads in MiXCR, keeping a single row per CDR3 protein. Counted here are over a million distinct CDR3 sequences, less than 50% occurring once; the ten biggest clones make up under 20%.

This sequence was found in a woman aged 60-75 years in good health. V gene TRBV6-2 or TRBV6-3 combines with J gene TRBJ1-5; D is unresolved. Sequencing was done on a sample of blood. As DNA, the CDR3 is TGTGCCAGCAGTTACTCAGGCAGTGCGCTCAATCAGCCCCAGCATTTT. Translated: CASSYSGSALNQPQHF.